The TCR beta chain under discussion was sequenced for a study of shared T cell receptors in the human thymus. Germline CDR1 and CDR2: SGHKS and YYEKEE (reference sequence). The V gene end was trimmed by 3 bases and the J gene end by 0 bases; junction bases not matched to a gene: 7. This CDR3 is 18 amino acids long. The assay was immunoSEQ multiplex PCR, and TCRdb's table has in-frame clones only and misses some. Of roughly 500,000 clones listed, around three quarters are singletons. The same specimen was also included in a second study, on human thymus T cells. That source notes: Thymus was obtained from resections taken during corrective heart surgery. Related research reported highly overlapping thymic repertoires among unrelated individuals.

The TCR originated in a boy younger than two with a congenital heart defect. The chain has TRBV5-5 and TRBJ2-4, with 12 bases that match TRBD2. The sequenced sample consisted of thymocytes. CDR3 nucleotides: TGTGCCAGCAGCTGGGGGGGGACTAGCGGGTTAGCCAAAAACATTCAGTACTTC. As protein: CASSWGGTSGLAKNIQYF.